The entry below gives a single T cell receptor beta chain sequence along with its context. The record originates from a study of T cell changes during pregnancy in multiple sclerosis. The CDR3 covers 14 residues. Trimming took 8 bases from V and 3 from J, leaving 15 bases between them. Germline V gene sequence: CDR1 MDHEN, CDR2 SYDVKM. This table comes from immunoSEQ multiplex PCR, and its TCRdb copy is limited to in-frame clones, with some not included. The sample yields approximately 88,000 clones, almost 95% seen once. The source material was peripheral blood, sampled in the third trimester of pregnancy. This clonotype was obtained from a female donor with multiple sclerosis, enrolled in a pregnancy study. V gene TRBV28 combines with J gene TRBJ2-3; tentative D call: TRBD2 (5 bases). Written as DNA, the CDR3 is TGTGCCAGCCAGAGGGAGATGGGTACAGATACGCAGTATTTT. Its translation is CASQREMGTDTQYF.